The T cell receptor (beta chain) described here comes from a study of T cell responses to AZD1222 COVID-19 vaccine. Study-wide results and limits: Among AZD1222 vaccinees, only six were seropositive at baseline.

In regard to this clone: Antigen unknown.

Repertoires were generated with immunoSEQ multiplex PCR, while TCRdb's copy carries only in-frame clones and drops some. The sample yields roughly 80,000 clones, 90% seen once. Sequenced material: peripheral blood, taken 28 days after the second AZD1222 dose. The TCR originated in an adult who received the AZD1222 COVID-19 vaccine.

The CDR3 reads CASSSNWNSGNTIYF. For the CDR3, the DNA is TGTGCCAGTTCTAGCAATTGGAACTCTGGAAACACCATATATTTT. The rearrangement links TRBV19 to TRBJ1-3; D is unclear. There are 15 residues in the CDR3. Germline CDR1 LNHDA, CDR2 SQIVND (reference sequence). Trimming took 8 bases from V and 0 from J, leaving 14 bases between them.